Given below is one T cell receptor beta chain in context. What it binds is not known. This entry is derived from a study of OX40 agonist ivuxolimab in advanced cancers. Study as a whole: Treatment of patients was with ivuxolimab, an agonistic anti-OX40 (CD134) antibody. Enrollees could have had prior anti-PD-1, anti-PD-L1 or anti-CTLA-4 therapy, which 35% to 40% had received. General study results and limits: In the 0.1-3.0 mg/kg groups, partial responders showed among the lowest expansion.

Here immunoSEQ multiplex PCR was the method, and the copy in TCRdb shows in-frame clones only, minus some. Among some 100,000 clones listed, about 91% were seen once. The V and J ends lost 7 bases and 3 bases respectively, with 6 bases between them. Germline CDR1 is MNHNS and CDR2 is SASEGT. The CDR3 consists of 11 residues. The source of this sequence is an adult with an advanced solid tumor such as melanoma, head and neck, liver or kidney cancer. Sequencing used CD4+ or CD8+ T cells sorted from blood, obtained in a trial of the OX40 agonist ivuxolimab. This chain joins TRBV6-1 and TRBJ2-5, with unresolved D. The CDR3 spells CASTLKETQYF. CDR3 nucleotides: TGTGCCAGCACCCTCAAAGAGACCCAGTACTTC.